This paragraph covers one T cell receptor (beta chain) sequence. This sample is drawn from a study of tumor T cells in aggressive B-cell lymphoma. Germline V gene lookup returns CDR1 WNHNN and CDR2 SYGVQD (reference sequence). This CDR3 region has 13 residues. The V and J ends lost 8 bases and 10 bases respectively, with 18 bases between them. Sequenced by immunoSEQ multiplex PCR; TCRdb stores in-frame clones only, minus some. The profile covers approximately 4,200 clones, with 91% appearing a single time and around 2.5% taken by the ten largest. The chain recombines TRBV10-1 with TRBJ2-1, with D possibly being TRBD1 (6 bases). The sample was tumor tissue. This receptor was identified in an adult with diffuse large B cell lymphoma. CDR3 sequence reads: CASSKRQQGEQFF. For the CDR3, the DNA is TGCGCCAGCTCCAAGAGGCAACAGGGCGAGCAGTTCTTC.